This TCR beta chain is from a study of blood T cell repertoires in COVID-19. Germline CDR1 MNHEY, CDR2 SVGAGI. The CDR3 covers 14 residues. J gave up 6 bases and V 4 bases, and 7 bases lay outside the gene matches. The repertoire was sequenced with immunoSEQ multiplex PCR; TCRdb's copy has only in-frame clones and lacks some. This repertoire shows 200,000 to 250,000 clones, roughly 80% found once; its top ten account for 4% to 5.5%. Sequenced material: peripheral blood. This sequence originates from a human donor in a cohort sampled during active COVID-19. The chain uses TRBV6-5 and TRBJ1-1, with 8 bases identical to TRBD1. CDR3 DNA sequence: TGTGCCAGCAGTTTGGACAGGGCGAGGGCTGAAGCTTTCTTT. Protein: CASSLDRARAEAFF.